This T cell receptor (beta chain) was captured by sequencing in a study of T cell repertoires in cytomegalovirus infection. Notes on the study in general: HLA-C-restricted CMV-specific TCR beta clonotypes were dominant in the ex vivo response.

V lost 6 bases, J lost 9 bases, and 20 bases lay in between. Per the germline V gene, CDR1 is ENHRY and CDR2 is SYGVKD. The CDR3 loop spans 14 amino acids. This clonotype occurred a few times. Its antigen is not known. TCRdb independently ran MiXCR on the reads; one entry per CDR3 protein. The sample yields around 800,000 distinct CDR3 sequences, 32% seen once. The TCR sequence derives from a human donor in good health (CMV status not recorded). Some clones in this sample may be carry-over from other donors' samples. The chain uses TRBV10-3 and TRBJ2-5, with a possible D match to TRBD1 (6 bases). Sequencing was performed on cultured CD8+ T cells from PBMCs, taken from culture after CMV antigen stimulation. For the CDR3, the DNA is TGTGCCATCAGGCCGGGACAAGGAATAGGGGCCCAGTACTTC. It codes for CAIRPGQGIGAQYF.